What follows are 19 T cell receptor beta chains derived from one specimen sequenced in a study of shared clonotypes between healthy human individuals. Only in-frame clones appear in the TCRdb table, and some are missing; sequencing was by immunoSEQ multiplex PCR. The sample holds over 2 million clones; about nine tenths are singletons and the top ten take around 0.35%. The sequenced material came from naive CD4+ T cells from PBMCs. Regarding subset: CD45RA+ positively selected. Every receptor here comes from a man aged 18 to 29 in good health. Some clones in this sample may be carry-over from other donors' samples.

The chain recombines TRBV30 with TRBJ1-1, with D unclear. The germline gives CDR1 GTSNPN, CDR2 SVGIG (reference sequence). With 3 bases removed from V and 9 bases from J, the gap between germline ends came to 20 bases. The length of the CDR3 is 14 residues. The CDR3 coding sequence is TGTGCCTGGAGCCGAGGGTTATCGGGGAGTCAAGCTTTCTTT. It encodes CAWSRGLSGSQAFF.

About this clone: Other nucleotide sequences in the sample specify the same CDR3. The rearrangement uses TRBV5-1 and TRBJ1-1, with a tentative D call TRBD1 (5 bases). V gave up 2 bases and J gave up 2 bases, with 7 bases separating them. Germline assignment: CDR1 SGHRS and CDR2 YFSETQ. The CDR3 runs to 13 residues. In nucleotides, the CDR3 is TGCGCCAGCAGCTTAGACAGTAACACTGAAGCTTTCTTT. Protein product: CASSLDSNTEAFF.

The rearrangement joins TRBV28 to TRBJ1-3, with 12 bases fitting TRBD1. In germline, CDR1 is MDHEN, CDR2 SYDVKM. CDR3 length equals 20 residues. Trimming removed 3 bases from V and 3 bases from J; junction bases left unmatched: 15. The CDR3 DNA follows: TGTGCCAGCAGTTTGATCCCGGGACAGGGGGCGAAGACTGATGGAAACACCATATATTTT. It is translated as CASSLIPGQGAKTDGNTIYF. The entire variable domain, with the rest obtained from reference TRBV28 and TRBJ1-3, is as follows: DVKVTQSSRYLVKRTGEKVFLECVQDMDHENMFWYRQDPGLGLRLIYFSYDVKMKEKGDIPEGYSVSREKKERFSLILESASTNQTSMYLCASSLIPGQGAKTDGNTIYFGEGSWLTVV.

The chain uses TRBV7-8 and TRBJ2-7; D is ambiguous. CDR1 and CDR2 from the germline V gene are SGHVS and FQNEAQ. V was trimmed by 5 bases and J by 2 bases, leaving 10 bases between them. This CDR3 comprises 13 residues. CDR3 DNA: TGTGCCAGCAGCCTCCTCGAAACCTACGAGCAGTACTTC. Residues: CASSLLETYEQYF.

The V call is TRBV4-1, the J call TRBJ2-7; unclear D gene. The CDR3 length is 14 residues. V lost 0 bases, J lost 7 bases, and 13 bases lay in between. The germline V gene encodes CDR1 MGHRA and CDR2 YSYEKL. CDR3 protein: CASSQDGRLKEQYF. CDR3 in DNA: TGCGCCAGCAGCCAAGACGGCCGACTGAAGGAGCAGTACTTC.

The V call is TRBV29-1, the J call TRBJ1-1, with D possibly matching TRBD1 (5 bases). Germline values: CDR1 SQVTM, CDR2 ANQGSEA. Trimming pared 7 bases from V and 0 bases from J, leaving 24 bases between. This CDR3 has 17 residues. The CDR3 sequence: CSAKGKGQSHLNTEAFF. The CDR3 DNA is TGCAGCGCAAAAGGGAAGGGGCAGAGCCACTTGAACACTGAAGCTTTCTTT.

In this sample, this clone turned up once. The J gene is TRBJ2-7, the V gene TRBV28, with D unclear. Germline V CDR1 and CDR2: MDHEN, SYDVKM. V was pared by 5 bases and J by 4 bases, with 12 bases between. This CDR3 has 13 residues. CDR3 sequence reads: CASSPRPDYEQYF. CDR3 DNA sequence: TGTGCCAGCAGTCCTCGGCCCGATTACGAGCAGTACTTC.

The chain has TRBV5-1 and TRBJ2-3; 11 nucleotides match TRBD2. V shed 7 bases and J 2 bases; nucleotides not matched to a gene: 9. Germline CDR1 SGHRS, CDR2 YFSETQ. CDR3 length: 16 residues. The CDR3, as DNA: TGCGCCAGCGGGACTAGCGGAAATACAGACACAGATACGCAGTATTTT. It translates to CASGTSGNTDTDTQYF.

The CDR3: CASSSLSSGSTDTQYF. The CDR3 nucleotides read TGTGCCAGCAGTTCCCTATCCAGCGGGAGCACAGATACGCAGTATTTT. This rearrangement joins TRBV6-5 to TRBJ2-3, with a tentative D call TRBD2 (6 bases). Germline values: CDR1 MNHEY, CDR2 SVGAGI. This CDR3 is built from 16 residues. V shed 4 bases and J shed 0 bases, with 14 bases lying between them.

V and J are TRBV7-3 and TRBJ2-3, with 10 bases lining up with TRBD2. This CDR3 is built from 16 residues. Unmatched junction bases numbered 16, after V lost 5 bases and J lost 11 bases. Germline values: CDR1 SGHTA, CDR2 FQGTGA. The CDR3 DNA sequence: TGTGCCAGCAGCCCTCGTGGTAGCGGGGGGTCGGTGGGGCAGTATTTT. Translated: CASSPRGSGGSVGQYF. Full variable domain (missing parts from reference TRBV7-3 and TRBJ2-3): GAGVSQTPSNKVTEKGKYVELRCDPISGHTALYWYRQSLGQGPEFLIYFQGTGAADDSGLPNDRFFAVRPEGSVSTLKIQRTERGDSAVYLCASSPRGSGGSVGQYFGPGTRLTVL.

This chain joins TRBV28 and TRBJ2-1, with D perhaps TRBD2 (6 bases). Germline V gives CDR1 MDHEN, CDR2 SYDVKM. Trimming left V 6 bases short and J 0 bases short, with 15 bases between. The CDR3 runs 16 residues. The CDR3 is CASSPVAASSYNEQFF. CDR3 sequence (DNA): TGTGCCAGCAGCCCTGTAGCGGCGAGCTCCTACAATGAGCAGTTCTTC.

As regards this clone: With a much larger clone just one base away, this may be a read error. The chain uses TRBV5-1 and TRBJ2-3, with 9 bases fitting TRBD1. This CDR3 is 16 amino acids long. From germline, CDR1 is SGHRS and CDR2 YFSETQ. The CDR3 DNA reads TGCGCCGGCAGCTCGGGGACAGGGTCGGGAACAGATACGCAGTATTTT. Translated, it gives CAGSSGTGSGTDTQYF.

This chain connects TRBV5-4 to TRBJ2-7; 9 positions match TRBD1. This CDR3 spans 15 amino acids. J lost 5 bases, V lost 4 bases, and 10 bases had no gene match. The germline V gene has CDR1 SGHNT and CDR2 YYREEE (reference sequence). CDR3 loop: CASSIPGQGLHEQYF. Here the CDR3 DNA reads TGTGCCAGCAGCATCCCGGGACAGGGTTTACACGAGCAGTACTTC.

The rearrangement links TRBV5-1 to TRBJ1-1; a possible D gene is TRBD1 (6 bases). The CDR3 is 15 amino acids. V dropped 0 bases and J dropped 2 bases, with 11 bases sitting between them. Germline V gives CDR1 SGHRS, CDR2 YFSETQ. The CDR3 DNA is TGCGCCAGCAGCTTGGCCGGGGACATTAACACTGAAGCTTTCTTT. This sequence encodes CASSLAGDINTEAFF.

The chain links TRBV7-2 to TRBJ1-1; perhaps TRBD1 as D (5 bases). Between the trimmed V and J ends, which lost 5 bases and 6 bases, there was a span of 16 bases. The CDR3 is made up of 14 amino acids. Germline CDR1 is SGHTA and CDR2 is FQGNSA. CDR3 in amino acids: CASSPPGRWPEAFF. The DNA of the CDR3 is TGTGCCAGCAGCCCACCGGGACGGTGGCCTGAAGCTTTCTTT.

This clone has more than one count but fewer than ten. The chain recombines TRBV27 with TRBJ2-1, with D perhaps TRBD1 (7 bases). The CDR3 runs 16 residues. Trimming removed 5 bases at V and 4 bases at J, with 18 bases between. Germline assignment: CDR1 MNHEY and CDR2 SMNVEV (reference sequence). CDR3 bases: TGTGCCAGCAGTCCAGGGGGGACAGATTTATACAATGAGCAGTTCTTC. Residues: CASSPGGTDLYNEQFF.

This clone appeared a single time. The chain links TRBV30 to TRBJ1-1; D is ambiguous. CDR3 length: 10 residues. Between the trimmed V and J ends, which lost 0 bases and 8 bases, there was a span of 4 bases. CDR1 is GTSNPN and CDR2 is SVGIG in the germline V gene (reference sequence). The CDR3 is CAWSVREAFF. The DNA for the CDR3 is TGTGCCTGGAGTGTGAGAGAAGCTTTCTTT.

The chain couples TRBV5-1 to TRBJ2-5, with D hard to call. Germline V CDR1 and CDR2: SGHRS, YFSETQ. CDR3 length: 17 residues. V was trimmed by 0 bases and J by 0 bases, leaving 15 bases between them. CDR3 in DNA: TGCGCCAGCAGCTTGGCCACGGGCGACATGGACCAAGAGACCCAGTACTTC. Translation: CASSLATGDMDQETQYF.

The rearrangement joins TRBV27 to TRBJ2-3; the match to TRBD2 covers 10 bases. This CDR3 spans 22 amino acids. V gave up 0 bases and J gave up 5 bases; unmatched junction bases: 23. Germline values: CDR1 MNHEY, CDR2 SMNVEV (reference sequence). Written as DNA, the CDR3 is TGTGCCAGCAGTTTATCTAGGGGGGGACTAGCGAGAAAAAAACCCCAGGTAGATACGCAGTATTTT. Its translation: CASSLSRGGLARKKPQVDTQYF.